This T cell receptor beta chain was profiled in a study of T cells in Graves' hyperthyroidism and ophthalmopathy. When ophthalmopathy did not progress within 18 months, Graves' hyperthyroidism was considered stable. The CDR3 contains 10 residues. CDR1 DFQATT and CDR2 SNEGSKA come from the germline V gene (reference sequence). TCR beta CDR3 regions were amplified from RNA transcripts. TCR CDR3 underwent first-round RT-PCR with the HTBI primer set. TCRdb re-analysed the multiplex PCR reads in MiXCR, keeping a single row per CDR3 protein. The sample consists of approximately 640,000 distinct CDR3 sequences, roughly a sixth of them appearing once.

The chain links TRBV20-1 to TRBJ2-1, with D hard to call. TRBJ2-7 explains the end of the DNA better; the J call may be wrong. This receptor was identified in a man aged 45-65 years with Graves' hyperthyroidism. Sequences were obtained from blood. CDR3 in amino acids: CSARDNEQYF. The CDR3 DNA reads TGCAGTGCTAGAGATAATGAGCAGTACTTC.